Given below is one T cell receptor beta chain in context. Its antigen is undetermined. Trimming cost V 5 bases and J 5 bases; bases outside gene matches: 14. This CDR3 has 16 amino acids. CDR1 and CDR2 from the germline V gene are LNHDA and SQIVND (reference sequence). The record originates from a study of human T cells and chemical hapten exposure. Study findings and constraints: Compared with pre-sensitization or healthy control sets, expanded TCRs clustered more.

TCRdb processed the RACE reads anew with MiXCR; each CDR3 protein has one entry. The sample holds roughly 380,000 distinct CDR3 sequences, less than 6.5% seen once. The sample's time point: pre-sensitization, week 0. Treatment: therapeutic diphenylcyclopropenone sensitization with weekly scalp DPC. Specimen: whole blood, collected in connection with sensitization to the hapten diphenylcyclopropenone (DPC). The TCR originated in a woman aged 50 to 60 with alopecia areata. Some clones in this sample may be carry-over from other donors' samples. The gene calls are TRBV19 and TRBJ2-5; 7 bases are a match to TRBD2. The CDR3 bases are TGTGCCAGTAGTCCCCGTCGGGGCGGGAGCGGGGAGACCCAGTACTTC. Its translation is CASSPRRGGSGETQYF.